One and the same sample provided the 21 T cell receptor beta chains below, sequenced in a study of CD8 T cells in Susac syndrome. RNA amounts of about 0.45 to 1 ug underwent reverse transcription with random hexamers. TCRdb analysed the immunoSEQ multiplex PCR reads with MiXCR anew, one entry per CDR3 protein. Among about 130,000 distinct CDR3 sequences, around 95% were seen once, and the ten largest hold less than 0.25%. The sample comprised CD8+ T cells from PBMCs. The receptors shown here come from a human donor with Susac syndrome.

The CDR3 loop is CASTPTTGDYTIYF. The CDR3 DNA is TGTGCCAGCACCCCCACGACAGGTGATTACACCATATATTTT. This chain links TRBV3-1 with TRBJ1-3; a possible D gene is TRBD1 (6 bases). Trimming pared 7 bases from V and 8 bases from J, leaving 18 bases between. Germline lookup yields CDR1 LGHDT and CDR2 YNNKEL (reference sequence). CDR3 length: 14 amino acids.

The chain couples TRBV20-1 to TRBJ2-7; 11 bases map to TRBD1. The CDR3 is 13 residues long. Per the germline V gene, CDR1 is DFQATT and CDR2 is SNEGSKA (reference sequence). The V gene end was trimmed by 3 bases and the J gene end by 4 bases; junction bases not matched to a gene: 2. The CDR3 sequence is CSASRDRGYEQYF. As DNA, the CDR3 is TGCAGTGCTAGCCGGGACAGGGGGTACGAGCAGTACTTC.

This clonotype occurred once. The rearrangement links TRBV20-1 to TRBJ1-4, with D perhaps TRBD1 (5 bases). V was trimmed by 4 bases and J by 0 bases, leaving 21 bases between them. CDR3 length: 18 residues. The germline gives CDR1 DFQATT, CDR2 SNEGSKA (reference sequence). The CDR3, as DNA: TGCAGTGCTACTCTTCGGACACAATCAGTTGCAACTAATGAAAAACTGTTTTTT. It is translated as CSATLRTQSVATNEKLFF.

The J gene is TRBJ1-2, the V gene TRBV6-2 or TRBV6-3; unclear D gene. This CDR3 contains 13 residues. Germline V gives CDR1 MNHEY, CDR2 SVGEGT. V lost 0 bases and J lost 4, with 6 bases in between. The CDR3 region has the DNA TGTGCCAGCAGTTACTCGAATGCCTATGGCTACACCTTC. Residues: CASSYSNAYGYTF.

This clonotype was detected once. The V and J genes are TRBV6-2 or TRBV6-3 and TRBJ2-7; 7 bases agree with TRBD1. The germline gives CDR1 MNHEY, CDR2 SVGEGT. J lost 6 bases, V lost 5 bases, and 10 bases had no gene match. The CDR3 runs to 14 residues. CDR3: CASSAGTASGEQYF. The CDR3 DNA reads as TGTGCCAGCAGTGCCGGGACAGCTTCTGGCGAGCAGTACTTC.

This sequence joins TRBV6-6 and TRBJ1-1; D is perhaps TRBD1 (5 bases). Trimming removed 6 bases from V and 8 bases from J, with 10 bases in between. Germline CDR1 and CDR2: MNHNY and SVGAGI (reference sequence). The CDR3 length is 11 residues. The CDR3 is CASRTTEEAFF. CDR3 DNA: TGTGCCAGCAGAACGACAGAAGAAGCTTTCTTT.

V gene TRBV7-2 combines with J gene TRBJ1-4; no firm D call. The germline V gene has CDR1 SGHTA and CDR2 FQGNSA. The CDR3 is made up of 14 amino acids. V was trimmed by 1 base and J by 7 bases, leaving 10 bases between them. The CDR3 DNA reads as TGTGCCAGCAGCTTAGAGTATAAGGGTGAAAAACTGTTTTTT. Translation: CASSLEYKGEKLFF.

The CDR3 coding sequence is TGTGCCAGCAGTGACACGGGGCTCTCCTACAATGAGCAGTTCTTC. Protein sequence: CASSDTGLSYNEQFF. The chain links TRBV6-1 to TRBJ2-1; TRBD1 or TRBD2 may be the D gene (5 bases each). V lost 3 bases and J lost 0, with 9 bases in between. The CDR3 contains 15 residues. CDR1 and CDR2 (germline): MNHNS, SASEGT.

The DNA for the CDR3 is TGTGCCAGCAGCCAAGATGGGGGACTAGCGGGAGTGAATGAGCAGTTCTTC. Its protein is CASSQDGGLAGVNEQFF. The gene calls are TRBV3-1 and TRBJ2-1; 14 bases map to TRBD2. The germline CDR1 and CDR2 sequences are LGHDT and YNNKEL (reference sequence). CDR3 length: 17 residues. V lost 0 bases and J lost 7; bases outside the gene matches: 5.

This rearrangement joins TRBV27 to TRBJ2-7, with D tentatively TRBD1 (6 bases). The germline V gene encodes CDR1 MNHEY and CDR2 SMNVEV (reference sequence). The V and J ends lost 5 bases and 3 bases respectively, with 17 bases between them. CDR3 length: 15 amino acids. The CDR3: CASSAYRVSDYEQYF. The CDR3 coding sequence is TGTGCCAGCAGTGCCTACAGGGTGTCTGACTACGAGCAGTACTTC.

The chain employs TRBV4-3 and TRBJ2-2, with D unclear. The CDR3 runs to 15 residues. Per the germline V gene, CDR1 is LGHNA and CDR2 is YSLEER. V was pared by 8 bases and J by 0 bases, with 13 bases between. The CDR3 reads CASLPERANTGELFF. The DNA for the CDR3 is TGCGCCAGCTTGCCCGAACGAGCGAACACCGGGGAGCTGTTTTTT.

The chain is built from TRBV30 and TRBJ1-1; no clear D. There are 13 residues in the CDR3. The germline V and J ends were trimmed by 4 bases and 2 bases, with 11 bases remaining between them. Germline loops: CDR1 GTSNPN, CDR2 SVGIG (reference sequence). The CDR3 coding sequence is TGTGCCTGGATTTTCCTAGGTAACACTGAAGCTTTCTTT. It specifies CAWIFLGNTEAFF.

J is TRBJ2-1 and V is TRBV4-1; a weak D match, TRBD2 (6 bases). Trimming stripped 0 bases from V and 2 bases from J, with 11 bases between. The CDR3 consists of 16 residues. CDR1 is MGHRA and CDR2 is YSYEKL in the germline V gene. The CDR3: CASSQDRRGAYNEQFF. The CDR3 bases are TGCGCCAGCAGCCAAGATCGGCGCGGGGCCTACAATGAGCAGTTCTTC.

The CDR3 DNA reads TGTGCCACCAGCAGAGATGGCGTTGAGCAGTTCTTC. Its protein is CATSRDGVEQFF. The V gene is TRBV15, the J gene TRBJ2-1, with D unclear. Trimming removed 0 bases from V and 9 bases from J, with 6 bases in between. The CDR3 is made up of 12 amino acids. Germline CDR1 is LNHNV and CDR2 is YYDKDF (reference sequence).

This chain connects TRBV29-1 to TRBJ1-1, with D perhaps matching TRBD1 (5 bases). Per the germline V gene, CDR1 is SQVTM and CDR2 is ANQGSEA. CDR3 length: 12 amino acids. V dropped 6 bases and J dropped 2 bases, with 10 bases sitting between them. CDR3 sequence reads: CSVPDRNTEAFF. In nucleotides, the CDR3 is TGCAGCGTCCCCGACAGAAACACTGAAGCTTTCTTT.

The genes are TRBV6-4 and TRBJ2-2; D is perhaps TRBD2 (6 bases). CDR3 length equals 14 residues. Trimming pared 10 bases from V and 2 bases from J, leaving 14 bases between. From germline, CDR1 is MRHNA and CDR2 SNTAGT. The CDR3 loop is CATSGTDNTGELFF. The CDR3 nucleotides read TGTGCCACCTCCGGGACTGACAACACCGGGGAGCTGTTTTTT.

CDR3 sequence reads: CASSGAGEHEQYF. The CDR3 bases are TGTGCCAGCAGTGGGGCGGGGGAGCACGAGCAGTACTTC. The rearrangement links TRBV2 to TRBJ2-7; 7 nucleotides match TRBD2. The germline CDR1 and CDR2 sequences are SNHLY and FYNNEI. This CDR3 contains 13 residues. J lost 5 bases, V lost 4 bases, and 5 bases had no gene match.

J is TRBJ1-1 and V is TRBV5-1; D is undetermined. Trimming pared 5 bases from V and 1 base from J, leaving 12 bases between. CDR1 and CDR2 (germline): SGHRS, YFSETQ. CDR3 size: 14 residues. CDR3 sequence (DNA): TGCGCCAGCAGTGGGTATGTCGCGAACACTGAAGCTTTCTTT. It is translated as CASSGYVANTEAFF.

The chain recombines TRBV28 with TRBJ1-4; D gene ambiguous. V was clipped by 1 base and J by 5 bases, with 14 bases between them. CDR1 MDHEN and CDR2 SYDVKM come from the germline V gene. This CDR3 spans 16 amino acids. Written as DNA, the CDR3 is TGTGCCAGCAGTTTATCCACGGACCTAATAAATGAAAAACTGTTTTTT. Protein: CASSLSTDLINEKLFF.

The V call is TRBV28, the J call TRBJ1-4; 7 nucleotides align to TRBD1. The CDR3 runs 13 residues. Trimming cost V 8 bases and J 5 bases; bases outside gene matches: 5. Looked up from germline, CDR1 is MDHEN and CDR2 is SYDVKM. CDR3 in amino acids: CASLGQTNEKLFF. CDR3 nucleotides: TGTGCCAGCCTGGGACAGACCAATGAAAAACTGTTTTTT.

The chain joins TRBV9 to TRBJ2-7, with TRBD2 matching over 7 bases. The CDR3 has 15 residues. J was trimmed by 1 base and V by 4 bases; bases with no gene match: 8. Per the germline V gene, CDR1 is SGDLS and CDR2 is YYNGEE. The DNA of the CDR3 is TGTGCCAGCAGCCCCGGCTCTAGCGGTTCCTACGAGCAGTACTTC. This translates into CASSPGSSGSYEQYF. The full variable domain, completed using reference TRBV9 and TRBJ2-7, is DSGVTQTPKHLITATGQRVTLRCSPRSGDLSVYWYQQSLDQGLQFLIQYYNGEERAKGNILERFSAQQFPDLHSELNLSSLELGDSALYFCASSPGSSGSYEQYFGPGTRLTVT.